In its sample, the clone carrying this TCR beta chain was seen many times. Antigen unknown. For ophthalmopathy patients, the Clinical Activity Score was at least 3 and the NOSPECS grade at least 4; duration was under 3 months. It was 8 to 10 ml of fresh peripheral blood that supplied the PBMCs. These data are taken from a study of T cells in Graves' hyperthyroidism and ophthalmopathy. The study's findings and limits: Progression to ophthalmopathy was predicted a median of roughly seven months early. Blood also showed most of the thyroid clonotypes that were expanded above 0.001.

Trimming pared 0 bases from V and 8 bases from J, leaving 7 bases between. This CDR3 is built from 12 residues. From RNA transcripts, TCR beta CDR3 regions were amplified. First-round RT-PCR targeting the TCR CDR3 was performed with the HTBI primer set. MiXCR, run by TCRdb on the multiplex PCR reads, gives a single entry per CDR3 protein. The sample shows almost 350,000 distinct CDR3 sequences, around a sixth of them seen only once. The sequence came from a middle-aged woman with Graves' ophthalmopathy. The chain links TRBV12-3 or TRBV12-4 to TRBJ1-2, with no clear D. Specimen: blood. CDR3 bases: TGTGCCAGCAGTTTAGCGCAGGAGGGCTACACCTTC. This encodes CASSLAQEGYTF.